Listed below are T cell receptor beta chains from one sample, sequenced in a study of PD-1 blockade in classical Hodgkin lymphoma. Clones were sequenced by immunoSEQ multiplex PCR, and TCRdb holds only the in-frame ones, with some missing. Of around 28,000 clones detected, roughly 71% appear once; the ten largest clones hold around 26%. The specimen comprised peripheral blood mononuclear cells (PBMCs), sampled before the second cycle of nivolumab. All receptors derive from a human donor with classical Hodgkin lymphoma. The CDR3 runs from the conserved cysteine through the conserved F or W. D genes are given only for firm matches. The size of a clone is reported for some rows only, either as once, few or many, or as a class for expanded clones.

j_call v_call d_call clone_size cdr3_aa cdr3_nt
TRBJ2-3 TRBV4-3 NA NA CASSQDPEGQLTDTQYF TGCGCCAGCAGCCAAGATCCGGAGGGACAGCTGACAGATACGCAGTATTTT
TRBJ2-2 TRBV18 TRBD1 NA CASSTGQVNTGELFF TGTGCCAGCTCTACGGGACAGGTGAACACCGGGGAGCTGTTTTTT
TRBJ1-3 TRBV18 NA NA CASSPRPWENTIYF TGTGCCAGCTCACCGAGACCATGGGAAAACACCATATATTTT
TRBJ2-5 TRBV25-1 TRBD1 NA CASSAPPTGAKETQYF TGTGCCAGCAGTGCACCACCGACAGGGGCGAAGGAGACCCAGTACTTC
TRBJ2-4 TRBV28 NA NA CASSLTRQTKNIQYF TGTGCCAGCAGTTTAACTAGACAGACCAAAAACATTCAGTACTTC
TRBJ1-4 TRBV7-9 NA NA CASSLTGATNEKLFF TGTGCCAGCAGCCTAACCGGAGCAACTAATGAAAAACTGTTTTTT
TRBJ2-5 TRBV27 NA NA CASSLNYQETQYF TGTGCCAGCAGTTTGAATTACCAAGAGACCCAGTACTTC
TRBJ1-6 TRBV25-1 NA NA CASRPQGFGAYNSPLHF TGTGCCAGCAGACCTCAGGGGTTCGGCGCCTATAATTCACCCCTCCACTTT
TRBJ1-2 TRBV7-9 NA once CASSLVIQVSEYGYTF TGTGCCAGCAGCTTAGTCATACAGGTGTCGGAGTATGGCTACACCTTC
TRBJ1-1 TRBV5-5 NA NA CASSLVVPNTEAFF TGTGCCAGCAGCTTGGTCGTCCCGAACACTGAAGCTTTCTTT
TRBJ1-2 TRBV4-3 TRBD1 NA CASSQVLGQAGTF TGCGCCAGCAGCCAAGTCCTGGGACAGGCTGGCACCTTC
TRBJ1-4 TRBV7-9 NA NA CASSLSQSTTNEKLFF TGTGCCAGCAGCTTATCCCAGAGCACAACTAATGAAAAACTGTTTTTT
TRBJ1-5 TRBV7-2 NA few CASSPDRYTQQPQHF TGCGCCAGCAGCCCTGACAGGTATACCCAGCAGCCCCAGCATTTT
TRBJ2-4 TRBV2 TRBD1 NA CASSEARQGLAKNIQYF TGTGCCAGCAGTGAAGCCAGACAGGGCTTAGCCAAAAACATTCAGTACTTC
TRBJ2-2 TRBV5-6 NA NA CASSLGRNTGELFF TGTGCCAGCAGCTTGGGGAGAAACACCGGGGAGCTGTTTTTT
TRBJ1-2 TRBV27 NA few CASSLSPGWDYGYTF TGTGCCAGCAGTTTATCGCCAGGGTGGGACTATGGCTACACCTTC
TRBJ1-6 TRBV28 NA NA CASSSNSPLHF TGTGCCAGCAGCTCTAATTCACCCCTCCACTTT
TRBJ2-4 TRBV7-2 NA few CASSLARGDKNIQYF TGTGCCAGCAGCTTAGCGCGTGGGGACAAAAACATTCAGTACTTC
TRBJ1-1 TRBV4-1 TRBD1 few CASSHGTGATNTEAFF TGCGCCAGCAGCCACGGGACAGGGGCTACGAACACTGAAGCTTTCTTT
TRBJ2-7 TRBV19 NA few CASSIVGGEQYF TGTGCCAGTAGTATAGTAGGGGGAGAGCAGTACTTC
TRBJ2-1 TRBV27 TRBD2 NA CASSKGLAGSNEQFF TGTGCCAGCAGTAAGGGACTAGCGGGATCCAATGAGCAGTTCTTC
TRBJ2-3 TRBV6-5 NA NA CASSYSTWDTQYF TGTGCCAGCAGTTACTCGACGTGGGATACGCAGTATTTT